The 28 T cell receptor beta chains presented below share a single source sample, sequenced in a study of radiotherapy plus CTLA-4 blockade in lung cancer (dated by TCRdb to 2017 to 2018). The library came from the immunoSEQ multiplex PCR assay. TCRdb took this table from immuneACCESS and kept in-frame rearrangements with V and J called. Such tables lack part of the clones; where checked against another copy, unresolved V genes explain under half of the gap, and the rest is unexplained. Counted in this sample were 84,000 or so clones; about 83% of them appeared once. The ten largest clones capture 13% to 15% of the sample. Here the sequenced sample was peripheral blood, taken from a patient treated with radiotherapy plus ipilimumab. The receptor source for this set is a human donor with non-small cell lung cancer that progressed on radiotherapy plus ipilimumab.

This rearrangement joins TRBV25-1 to TRBJ2-2, with D possibly matching TRBD2 (5 bases). This CDR3 is built from 15 residues. V lost 5 bases, J lost 4 bases, and 14 bases lay in between. Per germline, CDR1 MGHDK and CDR2 SYGVNS. As DNA, the CDR3 is TGTGCCAGCAGTTCGACGGCCGGGGTCACCGGGGAGCTGTTTTTT. It is translated as CASSSTAGVTGELFF.

This chain uses TRBV25-1 with TRBJ1-2; weak D call: TRBD1 (5 bases). V dropped 2 bases and J dropped 3 bases, with 10 bases sitting between them. Germline V gene data show CDR1 as MGHDK and CDR2 as SYGVNS. The CDR3 is 14 amino acids. CDR3 nucleotide sequence: TGTGCCAGCAGTGAAGGCTGGGACTACTATGGCTACACCTTC. Translation: CASSEGWDYYGYTF.

The rearrangement links TRBV28 to TRBJ1-5; possible D gene TRBD1, 6 bases. The CDR3 has 15 amino acids. Trimming cost V 2 bases and J 0 bases, with 8 bases left between them. CDR1 is MDHEN, CDR2 SYDVKM, per germline. This chain's CDR3 is CASSLAGVSNQPQHF. The CDR3 nucleotides read TGTGCCAGCAGTTTAGCAGGGGTTAGCAATCAGCCCCAGCATTTT. Full variable domain (outside the CDR3, taken from reference TRBV28 and TRBJ1-5): DVKVTQSSRYLVKRTGEKVFLECVQDMDHENMFWYRQDPGLGLRLIYFSYDVKMKEKGDIPEGYSVSREKKERFSLILESASTNQTSMYLCASSLAGVSNQPQHFGDGTRLSIL.

The chain recombines TRBV5-1 with TRBJ2-1, with 7 bases fitting TRBD1. The CDR3 runs to 16 residues. CDR1 is SGHRS and CDR2 is YFSETQ in the germline V gene. V lost 4 bases and J lost 2; bases outside the gene matches: 9. The CDR3 reads CASSPQGLRTYNEQFF. The DNA of the CDR3 is TGCGCCAGCAGCCCACAGGGGCTTAGAACCTACAATGAGCAGTTCTTC.

V usage is TRBV2 and J usage is TRBJ2-7; D is possibly TRBD1 or TRBD2 (6 bases each). V lost 10 bases to trimming and J lost 3 bases, with 16 bases between them. The CDR3 runs to 13 residues. Germline V lookup: CDR1 SNHLY, CDR2 FYNNEI. The CDR3 region is CATRQGTYYEQYF. The CDR3 DNA sequence: TGTGCCACGCGGCAGGGGACTTACTACGAGCAGTACTTC.

The chain couples TRBV6-1 to TRBJ1-2; the D is unclear. The germline CDR1 and CDR2 sequences are MNHNS and SASEGT. V was clipped by 4 bases and J by 4 bases, with 7 bases between them. The CDR3 has 12 amino acids. CDR3 sequence reads: CASSVGTYGYTF. The CDR3 nucleotides read TGTGCCAGCAGTGTGGGTACCTATGGCTACACCTTC.

The chain couples TRBV9 to TRBJ1-5, with TRBD1 as a possible D gene (5 bases). The germline gives CDR1 SGDLS, CDR2 YYNGEE. V was shortened by 2 bases and J by 2 bases, with 11 bases between the two germline ends. This CDR3 has 15 residues. Written as DNA, the CDR3 is TGTGCCAGCAGCGTGGGGGGTGGTGGCAATCAGCCCCAGCATTTT. The encoded protein is CASSVGGGGNQPQHF.

The chain joins TRBV4-2 to TRBJ2-3; TRBD2 matches 11 bases. The CDR3 is 19 residues long. V shed 0 bases, J shed 4 bases, and the junction held 12 bases outside the gene matches. The germline CDR1 and CDR2 sequences are LGHNA and YNFKEQ. CDR3: CASSQDYLASGGSADTQYF. The CDR3 DNA sequence: TGTGCCAGCAGCCAAGATTACCTGGCTAGCGGGGGGAGCGCAGATACGCAGTATTTT.

CDR3 nucleotide sequence: TGTGCCAGCAGTTTACGCGGGATCCTCTCTGGAAACACCATATATTTT. This sequence encodes CASSLRGILSGNTIYF. This sequence joins TRBV28 and TRBJ1-3, with unresolved D. Germline lookup yields CDR1 MDHEN and CDR2 SYDVKM. The ends were cut back, 2 bases at V and 0 bases at J, with 11 bases in the middle. The CDR3 sequence is 16 residues long.

The chain couples TRBV5-5 to TRBJ1-1; D unclear. The CDR3 totals 14 residues. CDR1 and CDR2 from the germline V gene are SGHKS and YYEKEE (reference sequence). V lost 0 bases to trimming and J lost 1 base, with 7 bases between them. The CDR3 bases are TGTGCCAGCAGCTTGGGGGTAAAGAACACTGAAGCTTTCTTT. It yields the protein CASSLGVKNTEAFF.

There are a few counts of this clone. The CDR3 DNA follows: TGTGCCAGCTCACTTTCCCCCACTAGCACAGATACGCAGTATTTT. It is translated as CASSLSPTSTDTQYF. The V call is TRBV18, the J call TRBJ2-3; D unresolved. Germline V lookup: CDR1 KGHSH, CDR2 LQKENI. The V end was cut by 4 bases, the J end by 0 bases, with 11 bases between. This CDR3 comprises 15 residues.

The chain uses TRBV9 and TRBJ1-2; D remains ambiguous. The CDR3 runs 13 residues. V shed 0 bases and J shed 6 bases, with 9 bases lying between them. Germline values: CDR1 SGDLS, CDR2 YYNGEE. This CDR3 reads CASSVAAGHGYTF. Here the CDR3 DNA reads TGTGCCAGCAGCGTAGCGGCAGGCCATGGCTACACCTTC.

This rearrangement joins TRBV5-1 to TRBJ2-2; 11 nucleotides line up with TRBD2. Germline V gene data show CDR1 as SGHRS and CDR2 as YFSETQ. The length of the CDR3 is 17 residues. With 4 bases clipped from V and 6 bases from J, the junction kept 11 bases outside the gene matches. The CDR3 DNA reads as TGCGCCAGCAGCCCGGGACTAGCGGTAAATGGGGCCGGGGAGCTGTTTTTT. This gives the protein CASSPGLAVNGAGELFF.

The chain is built from TRBV7-9 and TRBJ2-7; 8 nucleotides line up with TRBD1. The length of the CDR3 is 15 residues. Looked up from germline, CDR1 is SEHNR and CDR2 is FQNEAQ (reference sequence). With 0 bases clipped from V and 1 base from J, the junction kept 2 bases outside the gene matches. As DNA, the CDR3 is TGTGCCAGCAGCTTAGCCGGGACAGGTTCCTACGAGCAGTACTTC. Its translation: CASSLAGTGSYEQYF.

The chain employs TRBV27 and TRBJ2-5; D may be TRBD1 (6 bases). This CDR3 comprises 16 residues. V shed 4 bases and J shed 5 bases, with 20 bases lying between them. Germline values: CDR1 MNHEY, CDR2 SMNVEV (reference sequence). CDR3 sequence reads: CASSSLGTIPTETQYF. In DNA, the CDR3 is TGTGCCAGCAGTTCGCTCGGGACAATCCCAACGGAGACCCAGTACTTC.

The gene calls are TRBV27 and TRBJ2-7, with a possible D match to TRBD2 (6 bases). The CDR3 loop spans 14 amino acids. The germline CDR1 and CDR2 sequences are MNHEY and SMNVEV (reference sequence). The germline V and J ends were trimmed by 6 bases and 2 bases, with 14 bases remaining between them. The CDR3 DNA reads as TGTGCCAGCAGCCTACAGGCGGGACCCTACGAGCAGTACTTC. Protein sequence: CASSLQAGPYEQYF.

This chain links TRBV7-8 with TRBJ2-7, with a weak D call TRBD2 (7 bases). Trimming stripped 5 bases from V and 3 bases from J, with 14 bases between. Per the germline V gene, CDR1 is SGHVS and CDR2 is FQNEAQ. The CDR3 consists of 14 residues. CDR3 region: CASSGGGLGYEQYF. The CDR3 bases are TGTGCCAGCAGCGGGGGGGGCTTGGGCTACGAGCAGTACTTC.

The genes are TRBV7-2 and TRBJ1-2, with D hard to call. This CDR3 is built from 12 residues. CDR1 and CDR2 from the germline V gene are SGHTA and FQGNSA. V was clipped by 5 bases and J by 2 bases, with 6 bases between them. This CDR3 is CASSVDNYGYTF. DNA of the CDR3: TGTGCCAGCAGCGTAGACAACTATGGCTACACCTTC.

The V gene is TRBV6-5, the J gene TRBJ1-5, with 8 bases aligning to TRBD1. Per the germline V gene, CDR1 is MNHEY and CDR2 is SVGAGI. The CDR3 consists of 15 residues. V shed 6 bases, J shed 4 bases, and the junction held 8 bases outside the gene matches. The CDR3 bases are TGTGCCAGCAGATGGACAGGGAGAGAAAATCAGCCCCAGCATTTT. It translates to CASRWTGRENQPQHF.

The rearrangement uses TRBV14 and TRBJ2-6; D gene unclear. The CDR3 loop spans 17 amino acids. Germline CDR1 SGHDN, CDR2 FVKESK. V dropped 4 bases and J dropped 0 bases, with 13 bases sitting between them. Here the CDR3 reads CASSPLTPGSGANVLTF. CDR3 sequence (DNA): TGTGCCAGCAGCCCACTCACCCCGGGCTCTGGGGCCAACGTCCTGACTTTC.

This chain links TRBV10-3 with TRBJ1-5, with 8 nucleotides matching TRBD1. V gave up 4 bases and J gave up 9 bases; unmatched junction bases: 11. CDR1 ENHRY and CDR2 SYGVKD come from the germline V gene. The CDR3 length is 15 residues. CDR3 sequence reads: CAISGSGQGGPPQHF. CDR3 DNA sequence: TGTGCCATCAGTGGATCCGGACAGGGAGGGCCGCCCCAGCATTTT.

The J gene is TRBJ1-1, the V gene TRBV28, with D possibly TRBD1 on 5 matching bases. Germline V lookup: CDR1 MDHEN, CDR2 SYDVKM. Trimming removed 7 bases at V and 7 bases at J, with 22 bases between. This CDR3 contains 15 residues. In DNA form, the CDR3 reads TGTGCCAGCACCAAAAGTAGGGGCGGGGCCGTTGAAGCTTTCTTT. Residues: CASTKSRGGAVEAFF.

Concerning this clone itself: The final CDR3 position lacks the conserved phenylalanine or tryptophan, pointing to a likely read error. This rearrangement joins TRBV5-1 to TRBJ2-7; TRBD2 agrees at 11 bases. The CDR3 sequence is 18 residues long. Per germline, CDR1 SGHRS and CDR2 YFSETQ. CDR3 region: CAGSQGTSGSDRSYEQYL. Here the CDR3 DNA reads TGCGCCGGCAGCCAGGGGACTAGCGGCTCCGACAGGTCCTACGAGCAGTACCTC.

The rearrangement joins TRBV9 to TRBJ1-2; D gene ambiguous. Germline V lookup: CDR1 SGDLS, CDR2 YYNGEE. V lost 4 bases to trimming and J lost 5 bases, with 18 bases between them. The CDR3 spans 15 residues. The CDR3 nucleotides read TGTGCCAGCAGCCGTCGACATTCGGTCGGGTATGGCTACACCTTC. Amino acids: CASSRRHSVGYGYTF.

This clone was picked up a small number of times. The V and J genes are TRBV5-1 and TRBJ2-5; D not resolved. V lost 0 bases and J lost 5, with 14 bases in between. Germline V gene data show CDR1 as SGHRS and CDR2 as YFSETQ. The CDR3 runs to 15 residues. The DNA for the CDR3 is TGCGCCAGCAGCTTGGAGGGCCTACTTTGGGAGACCCAGTACTTC. Residues: CASSLEGLLWETQYF.

The rearrangement links TRBV2 to TRBJ1-2, with D uncertain. Trimming pared 4 bases from V and 5 bases from J, leaving 8 bases between. The CDR3 runs to 12 residues. The germline V gene has CDR1 SNHLY and CDR2 FYNNEI. The CDR3 nucleotides are TGTGCCAGCAGTGTCGTAGAGTATGGCTACACCTTC. It translates to CASSVVEYGYTF. The complete variable domain, with remaining parts taken from reference TRBV2 and TRBJ1-2, reads EPEVTQTPSHQVTQMGQEVILRCVPISNHLYFYWYRQILGQKVEFLVSFYNNEISEKSEIFDDQFSVERPDGSNFTLKIRSTKLEDSAMYFCASSVVEYGYTFGSGTRLTVV.

The chain combines TRBV7-9 with TRBJ2-7; TRBD2 matches at 7 bases. Losses at the gene ends were 5 bases for V and 3 bases for J; bases not matched to a gene: 19. Germline V gives CDR1 SEHNR, CDR2 FQNEAQ (reference sequence). The CDR3 loop spans 18 amino acids. CDR3 in amino acids: CASSVSSGEGVRIYEQYF. CDR3 nucleotide sequence: TGTGCCAGCAGCGTATCTAGCGGAGAAGGGGTACGGATCTACGAGCAGTACTTC.

The J gene is TRBJ2-3, the V gene TRBV6-4; D is possibly TRBD1 or TRBD2 (5 bases each). Trimming left V 3 bases short and J 3 bases short, with 10 bases between. This CDR3 has 14 amino acids. The germline V gene encodes CDR1 MRHNA and CDR2 SNTAGT. CDR3 in DNA: TGTGCCAGCAGTGAGGTTTGGGGGACAGATACGCAGTATTTT. Translated: CASSEVWGTDTQYF.